Listed below are T cell receptor beta chains from one sample, sequenced in a study of T cell changes during pregnancy in multiple sclerosis. Clones were read by immunoSEQ multiplex PCR, and TCRdb kept only the in-frame ones, dropping some. In the table there are over 50,000 clones, about 86% of which are singletons. What was sequenced was peripheral blood from another person, used as feeder cells. These TCRs come from a human donor whose cells served as feeder cells for cultures in a pregnancy study. Both conserved end residues are part of each CDR3. Each record gives: V gene, J gene, D gene, clone size, CDR3 protein, CDR3 DNA. D genes are given only for firm matches. Expanded clones are given a class, and other clones once, few, many or no size at all.

>TRBV28|TRBJ2-3|TRBD1|NA
CASSLRGLVADTQYF
TGTGCCAGCAGTCTGAGGGGGCTAGTGGCAGATACGCAGTATTTT
>TRBV12-5|TRBJ2-3|TRBD2|once
CASSVSGGRDTQYF
TGTGCTAGTTCCGTTAGCGGGGGGCGAGATACGCAGTATTTT
>TRBV7-7|TRBJ2-5|NA|NA
CASSGVRGETQYF
TGTGCTAGCAGCGGTGTAAGGGGAGAGACCCAGTACTTC
>TRBV19|TRBJ1-5|NA|once
CASRNTWNQPQHF
TGTGCCAGTAGGAATACATGGAATCAGCCCCAGCATTTT
>TRBV2|TRBJ2-5|NA|NA
CASSVGETQYF
TGTGCCAGCAGTGTGGGGGAGACCCAGTACTTC
>TRBV11-2|TRBJ2-3|TRBD2|NA
CASSSPLGGVADTQYF
TGTGCCAGCAGCTCCCCGTTGGGGGGGGTGGCAGATACGCAGTATTTT
>TRBV6-1|TRBJ2-7|NA|once
CASSELKGRWILNSYEQYF
TGTGCCAGCAGTGAATTGAAGGGACGGTGGATCCTAAACTCCTACGAGCAGTACTTC
>TRBV4-3|TRBJ2-7|NA|NA
CASSQEDGRAYEQYF
TGCGCCAGCAGCCAAGAAGATGGCAGGGCCTACGAGCAGTACTTC
>TRBV14|TRBJ1-5|NA|NA
CASSQENNQPQHF
TGTGCCAGCAGCCAAGAGAACAATCAGCCCCAGCATTTT
>TRBV10-3|TRBJ1-1|TRBD1|NA
CAAASRDRGFFLEAFF
TGTGCCGCCGCGTCCCGGGACAGGGGATTTTTCTTAGAAGCTTTCTTT
>TRBV6-5|TRBJ2-3|TRBD2|NA
CASGSLAGSTDTQYF
TGTGCCAGCGGTTCGCTAGCGGGGAGCACAGATACGCAGTATTTT
>TRBV27|TRBJ1-4|TRBD1|NA
CASSSGQDLNEKLFF
TGTGCCAGCAGTTCGGGACAGGACCTTAATGAAAAACTGTTTTTT
>TRBV15|TRBJ2-7|NA|NA
CATSRPTFAGQGGEEQYF
TGTGCCACCAGCAGACCAACATTTGCCGGGCAGGGGGGGGAAGAGCAGTACTTC
>TRBV4-2|TRBJ1-3|NA|once
CASSQEGLSGNTIYF
TGTGCCAGCAGCCAAGAGGGCCTCTCTGGAAACACCATATATTTT
>TRBV7-8|TRBJ2-7|NA|NA
CASSFDRNSYEQYF
TGTGCCAGCAGCTTCGACAGGAATTCCTACGAGCAGTACTTC
>TRBV6-1|TRBJ2-7|NA|once
CASSPSGTVYEQYF
TGTGCCAGCAGTCCTTCCGGGACGGTCTACGAGCAGTACTTC
>TRBV7-9|TRBJ2-1|TRBD2|NA
CASSLALAGINEQFF
TGTGCCAGCAGCTTAGCCCTAGCGGGCATCAATGAGCAGTTCTTC
>TRBV5-4|TRBJ1-6|TRBD1|few
CASSVGTGDSPLHF
TGTGCCAGCAGCGTAGGGACAGGCGATTCACCCCTCCACTTT
>TRBV9|TRBJ1-1|NA|NA
CASGTGVNTEAFF
TGTGCCAGCGGAACAGGTGTGAACACTGAAGCTTTCTTT
>TRBV9|TRBJ1-2|NA|NA
CASSGDVGEDGYTF
TGTGCCAGCAGCGGCGACGTAGGGGAGGATGGCTACACCTTC
>TRBV7-9|TRBJ2-3|TRBD2|few
CASSLGTSGGDTQYF
TGTGCCAGCAGCTTAGGGACTAGCGGGGGGGATACGCAGTATTTT
>TRBV30|TRBJ2-2|TRBD2|few
CAWSQTGGAANTGELFF
TGTGCCTGGAGTCAGACGGGGGGGGCGGCGAACACCGGGGAGCTGTTTTTT
>TRBV2|TRBJ2-5|NA|few
CASSENRDQETQYF
TGTGCCAGCAGTGAAAACAGGGACCAAGAGACCCAGTACTTC
>TRBV5-1|TRBJ2-7|TRBD2|NA
CASSEGTSGVFEQYF
TGCGCCAGCAGCGAAGGGACTAGCGGGGTTTTCGAGCAGTACTTC